These T cell receptor beta chains were read from a single sample in a study of early T cells in non-severe SARS-CoV-2 infection. TCRdb processed the 5' RACE reads anew with MiXCR; each CDR3 protein has one entry. This table holds approximately 65,000 distinct CDR3 sequences, approximately 15% found once. What was sequenced was whole blood. The receptors originated from an adult who was a healthcare worker with PCR-confirmed SARS-CoV-2 infection or an uninfected control (not recorded which). Each CDR3 is given with its conserved first and last residue. The D gene is left open where the match is weak. Size values are once, few and many counts, or a class for expanded clones, and some rows have none.

v_gene,j_gene,d_gene,abundance,CDR3nt,CDR3aa
TRBV7-9,TRBJ1-2,NA,many,TGTGCCAGCAGCTCGAGGGCGGGAGACTATGGCTACACCTTC,CASSSRAGDYGYTF
TRBV6-2/TRBV6-3,TRBJ2-1,TRBD1,few,TGTGCCAGCAGTCCCGGACAGGGATACAATGAGCAGTTCTTC,CASSPGQGYNEQFF
TRBV7-9,TRBJ1-3,TRBD1,few,TGTGCCAGCAGCATATGGCGGGACAGGGGAGTACCTGGAAACACCATATATTTT,CASSIWRDRGVPGNTIYF
TRBV19,TRBJ1-5,NA,few,TGTGCCAGTAGTATCTGGGGAAGGAGTAGCAATCAGCCCCAGCATTTT,CASSIWGRSSNQPQHF
TRBV7-9,TRBJ2-7,NA,NA,TGTGCCAGCAGCTCCCCCAGGGTCCCCTACGAGCAGTACTTC,CASSSPRVPYEQYF
TRBV6-5,TRBJ2-3,NA,many,TGTGCCAGAGACAGGTGCACAGATACGCAGTATTTT,CARDRCTDTQYF
TRBV5-1,TRBJ1-1,NA,NA,TGCGCCAGCAGCCAAGGGTCGAACACTGAAGCTTTCTTT,CASSQGSNTEAFF
TRBV6-5,TRBJ2-3,TRBD2,many,TGTGCCAGCAGTCAGGAAGCGGGGGGGCCTACAGATACGCAGTATTTT,CASSQEAGGPTDTQYF
TRBV9,TRBJ1-1,TRBD1,few,TGTGCCAGCAGCGTAGGGGAGGGACAGGGGAACACTGAAGCTTTCTTT,CASSVGEGQGNTEAFF
TRBV19,TRBJ2-7,TRBD1,few,TGTGCCAGTAGTATCTTATGGGGACAGGGGACGCAATCCTACGAGCAGTACTTC,CASSILWGQGTQSYEQYF
TRBV14,TRBJ2-3,NA,NA,TGTGCCAGCAGCCAAGTCTTTTCCCTTGGCTCCCCAGATACGCAGTATTTT,CASSQVFSLGSPDTQYF
TRBV9,TRBJ2-7,TRBD1,few,TGTGCCAGCAGCGTAGGGACAGGGGAAATCTACGAGCAGTACTTC,CASSVGTGEIYEQYF
TRBV5-4,TRBJ2-1,NA,NA,TGTGCCAGCAGCTTGGGCCCTTTCAATGAGCAGTTCTTC,CASSLGPFNEQFF
TRBV7-9,TRBJ1-1,NA,many,TGTGCCAGCAGCCTTAAACTTTCGTGGGACTCGAAGAACACTGAAGCTTTCTTT,CASSLKLSWDSKNTEAFF
TRBV20-1,TRBJ2-4,NA,few,TGCAGTGCTAGAGACCCCGCCGGGCTACAAAACATTCAGTACTTC,CSARDPAGLQNIQYF
TRBV7-9,TRBJ2-7,TRBD1,NA,TGTGCCAGCAGCCCTATTGGGCCGGGACAGGTTTCCTACGAGCAGTACTTC,CASSPIGPGQVSYEQYF
TRBV12-3/TRBV12-4,TRBJ2-1,NA,few,TGTGCCAGCAGTCCCGACATAAGGAGGGTGAATGAGCAGTTCTTC,CASSPDIRRVNEQFF